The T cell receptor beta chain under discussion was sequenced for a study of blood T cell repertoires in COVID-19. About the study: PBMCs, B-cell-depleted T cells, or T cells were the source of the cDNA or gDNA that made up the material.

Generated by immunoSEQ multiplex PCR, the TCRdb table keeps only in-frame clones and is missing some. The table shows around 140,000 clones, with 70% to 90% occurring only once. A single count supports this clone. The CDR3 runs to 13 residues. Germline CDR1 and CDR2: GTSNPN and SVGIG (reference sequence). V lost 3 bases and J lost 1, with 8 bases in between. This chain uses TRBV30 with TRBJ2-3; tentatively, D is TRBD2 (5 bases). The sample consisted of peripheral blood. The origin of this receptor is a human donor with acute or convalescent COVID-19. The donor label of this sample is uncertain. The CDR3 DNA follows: TGTGCCTGGAGGAACGGGGGCACAGATACGCAGTATTTT. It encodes CAWRNGGTDTQYF.